The 15 T cell receptor beta chains in this list originate from one sample, sequenced in a study of technical replicates of blood from a handful of donors. Sequencing was performed with immunoSEQ multiplex PCR; in TCRdb, only in-frame clones are kept and a portion is missing. Here the sample spans tens of thousands of clones, roughly 95% being singletons. Input material: T cells isolated from PBMCs. The receptors originated from a human donor in good health.

V usage is TRBV5-6 and J usage is TRBJ2-3; TRBD1 matches at 9 bases. The CDR3 covers 17 residues. The germline V gene encodes CDR1 SGHDT and CDR2 YYEEEE. V trimming: 0 bases; J trimming: 2 bases; junction bases outside the gene matches: 7. The CDR3 here is CASSLALGQGPTDTQYF. CDR3 sequence (DNA): TGTGCCAGCAGCTTGGCGTTGGGACAGGGACCCACAGATACGCAGTATTTT.

This chain joins TRBV27 and TRBJ1-1; D may be TRBD1 (5 bases). There are 14 residues in the CDR3. Trimming cost V 5 bases and J 3 bases, with 13 bases left between them. Per the germline V gene, CDR1 is MNHEY and CDR2 is SMNVEV (reference sequence). CDR3 protein: CASSKQGFDTEAFF. CDR3 sequence (DNA): TGTGCCAGCAGTAAGCAGGGATTCGACACTGAAGCTTTCTTT.

The gene calls are TRBV11-2 and TRBJ2-5; 8 nucleotides agree with TRBD2. The CDR3 has 15 residues. The junction had 7 bases not matched to a gene; V was cut back by 5 bases and J by 2 bases. The germline V gene encodes CDR1 SGHAT and CDR2 FQNNGV. The chain's CDR3 is CASSKRETYQETQYF. The CDR3 DNA reads TGTGCCAGCAGCAAGCGGGAGACATATCAAGAGACCCAGTACTTC.

The chain recombines TRBV30 with TRBJ1-5, with a possible D match to TRBD1 (5 bases). Germline-derived CDR1 and CDR2 are GTSNPN and SVGIG (reference sequence). CDR3 size: 16 residues. Trimming pared 3 bases from V and 0 bases from J, leaving 15 bases between. CDR3 residues: CAWSRTGVYSNQPQHF. The CDR3 DNA reads TGTGCCTGGAGCCGAACAGGCGTATATAGCAATCAGCCCCAGCATTTT.

The chain couples TRBV4-1 to TRBJ2-7; D call uncertain. V dropped 4 bases and J dropped 2 bases, with 12 bases sitting between them. Per the germline V gene, CDR1 is MGHRA and CDR2 is YSYEKL. CDR3 length equals 14 residues. The chain's CDR3 is CASSPSLETYEQYF. As DNA, the CDR3 is TGCGCCAGCAGCCCTTCTCTAGAAACCTACGAGCAGTACTTC.

The V call is TRBV5-4, the J call TRBJ1-2; the D is unclear. Deletions cut 2 bases from V and 6 bases from J, with 8 bases between. The CDR3 runs 12 residues. From germline, CDR1 is SGHNT and CDR2 YYREEE (reference sequence). CDR3 amino acids: CASSFYRDGYTF. The CDR3 DNA reads TGTGCCAGCAGCTTCTACCGAGATGGCTACACCTTC.

The chain combines TRBV7-9 with TRBJ2-1, with TRBD2 matching over 10 bases. The CDR3 runs to 19 residues. Germline V gene sequence: CDR1 SEHNR, CDR2 FQNEAQ (reference sequence). Trimming cost V 3 bases and J 5 bases; bases outside gene matches: 16. The CDR3 region is CASSFLRGLAAQINNEQFF. CDR3 coding DNA: TGTGCCAGCAGCTTTCTACGAGGACTAGCGGCTCAAATTAACAATGAGCAGTTCTTC.

This chain connects TRBV11-2 to TRBJ2-7; 7 bases fit TRBD1. The CDR3 has 13 amino acids. CDR1 and CDR2 (germline): SGHAT, FQNNGV. V shed 5 bases, J shed 2 bases, and the junction held 3 bases outside the gene matches. The CDR3 reads CASSPDRTYEQYF. As DNA, the CDR3 is TGTGCCAGCAGCCCGGACAGGACCTACGAGCAGTACTTC.

This chain links TRBV9 with TRBJ1-5, with 9 bases that match TRBD1. In germline, CDR1 is SGDLS, CDR2 YYNGEE. Trimming cost V 3 bases and J 4 bases; bases outside gene matches: 5. This CDR3 region has 15 residues. The CDR3 reads CASSERQGVNQPQHF. The DNA of the CDR3 is TGTGCCAGCAGCGAACGACAGGGGGTGAATCAGCCCCAGCATTTT.

The V call is TRBV27, the J call TRBJ1-5, with no clear D. Between the trimmed V and J ends, which lost 0 bases and 2 bases, there was a span of 11 bases. The CDR3 sequence is 16 residues long. From germline, CDR1 is MNHEY and CDR2 SMNVEV (reference sequence). The DNA of the CDR3 is TGTGCCAGCAGTTTATCCCCAGGATGGGGCAATCAGCCCCAGCATTTT. As protein: CASSLSPGWGNQPQHF.

The chain recombines TRBV6-5 with TRBJ2-7; 7 bases map to TRBD2. Germline trimming cut 6 bases from V and 3 bases from J; bases unmatched to any gene: 5. Germline V lookup: CDR1 MNHEY, CDR2 SVGAGI. CDR3 length: 13 amino acids. DNA for the CDR3: TGTGCCAGCAGCCGCGGGGAGGGCTACGAGCAGTACTTC. This sequence encodes CASSRGEGYEQYF.

This rearrangement joins TRBV7-2 to TRBJ2-7, with 12 bases aligning to TRBD2. The length of the CDR3 is 17 residues. J gave up 2 bases and V 1 base, and 6 bases lay outside the gene matches. The V gene's germline CDR1 is SGHTA and CDR2 FQGNSA. The CDR3 DNA reads TGTGCCAGCAGCTTAGATCGACTAGCGGGAGAGGCCTACGAGCAGTACTTC. Its protein product is CASSLDRLAGEAYEQYF.

The chain uses TRBV4-2 and TRBJ2-1, with 10 nucleotides matching TRBD2. The CDR3 sequence is 16 residues long. The V and J ends lost 6 bases and 5 bases, in that order; junction bases with no gene match: 10. The germline V gene encodes CDR1 LGHNA and CDR2 YNFKEQ. Here the CDR3 reads CASRKREGSLDNEQFF. In nucleotides, the CDR3 is TGTGCCAGCAGGAAGCGGGAGGGGAGCTTAGACAATGAGCAGTTCTTC.

This chain links TRBV18 with TRBJ2-2; TRBD1 might be the D (6 bases). The V end was cut by 3 bases, the J end by 3 bases, with 17 bases between. The CDR3 has 17 residues. Germline values: CDR1 KGHSH, CDR2 LQKENI. CDR3 coding DNA: TGTGCCAGCTCACCGGGAACAGGGCCCATATACACCGGGGAGCTGTTTTTT. Translation: CASSPGTGPIYTGELFF.

This sequence joins TRBV27 and TRBJ2-1; 10 bases line up with TRBD2. With 0 bases clipped from V and 3 bases from J, the junction kept 2 bases outside the gene matches. The CDR3 extends over 16 amino acids. The germline CDR1 and CDR2 sequences are MNHEY and SMNVEV (reference sequence). This CDR3 reads CASSLSVAGGYNEQFF. The DNA for the CDR3 is TGTGCCAGCAGTTTATCGGTAGCGGGAGGCTACAATGAGCAGTTCTTC.